Below are 32 T cell receptor beta chains sequenced from a single sample in a study of blood T cell repertoires in COVID-19 (dated by TCRdb to 2020 to 2022). Library method: the immunoSEQ multiplex PCR assay. Sourced from immuneACCESS, this table was stored by TCRdb with only in-frame sequences that have V and J called. A share of the clones is absent; for the studies checked, an unresolved V gene accounts for under half, and the remainder has no known explanation. The sample table contains 150,000 to 200,000 clones; only one count was recorded for approximately 85% of them. The top ten clonotypes cover roughly 8.9% of the sample. Material: PBMCs or T cells enriched from blood (not recorded which). The receptor set was obtained from a woman between 18 and 30 years old who had recovered from COVID-19.

The chain has TRBV19 and TRBJ1-3; maybe TRBD1 (5 bases). The V and J ends lost 2 bases and 8 bases respectively, with 10 bases between them. The CDR3 totals 13 residues. Germline V CDR1 and CDR2: LNHDA, SQIVND (reference sequence). The CDR3 here is CASSITPGDTIYF. As DNA, the CDR3 is TGTGCCAGTAGTATAACCCCGGGGGACACCATATATTTT. The whole variable domain, filled in from reference TRBV19 and TRBJ1-3, reads DGGITQSPKYLFRKEGQNVTLSCEQNLNHDAMYWYRQDPGQGLRLIYYSQIVNDFQKGDIAEGYSVSREKKESFPLTVTSAQKNPTAFYLCASSITPGDTIYFGEGSWLTVV.

This rearrangement joins TRBV21-1 to TRBJ1-1; the table's D call TRBD1 went unverified against the DNA. TRBV21-1 is recorded as a pseudogene. The CDR3 contains 17 residues. CDR3 sequence: CASSDKQGPGLNTEAFF. The CDR3 nucleotides are TGTGCCAGCAGCGATAAACAAGGCCCAGGCTTGAACACTGAAGCTTTCTTT.

The J gene is TRBJ2-1, the V gene TRBV27, with 9 bases identical to TRBD2. This CDR3 has 17 residues. Germline loops: CDR1 MNHEY, CDR2 SMNVEV (reference sequence). V trimming: 7 bases; J trimming: 0 bases; junction bases outside the gene matches: 10. The CDR3 nucleotides read TGTGCCAGCACCCGGAGGACTAGCGTTAGCTCCTACAATGAGCAGTTCTTC. Amino acids: CASTRRTSVSSYNEQFF.

This chain links TRBV18 with TRBJ1-5; D uncertain. This CDR3 comprises 13 residues. V shed 5 bases and J shed 2 bases, with 7 bases lying between them. Germline V gene lookup returns CDR1 KGHSH and CDR2 LQKENI. The CDR3, as DNA: TGTGCCAGCTCAGACAACGGCAATCAGCCCCAGCATTTT. Its translation is CASSDNGNQPQHF. Full variable domain (remainder filled in from reference TRBV18 and TRBJ1-5): NAGVMQNPRHLVRRRGQEARLRCSPMKGHSHVYWYRQLPEEGLKFMVYLQKENIIDESGMPKERFSAEFPKEGPSILRIQQVVRGDSAAYFCASSDNGNQPQHFGDGTRLSIL.

CDR3 bases: TGTGCCAGCAGTTACTCTGGAGGTCGTACTGAAGCTTTCTTT. Its protein product is CASSYSGGRTEAFF. J is TRBJ1-1 and V is TRBV6-5; D gene ambiguous. With 0 bases removed from V and 5 bases from J, the gap between germline ends came to 10 bases. The germline CDR1 and CDR2 sequences are MNHEY and SVGAGI. This CDR3 spans 14 amino acids.

The V gene is TRBV9, the J gene TRBJ2-4; a weak D match, TRBD2 (5 bases). Looked up from germline, CDR1 is SGDLS and CDR2 is YYNGEE. This CDR3 has 16 amino acids. Deletions cut 3 bases from V and 5 bases from J, with 18 bases between. This CDR3 reads CASSAGFGETENIQYF. The CDR3 DNA reads TGTGCCAGCAGCGCGGGGTTCGGAGAGACGGAAAACATTCAGTACTTC.

This chain links TRBV7-3 with TRBJ2-3; tentative D call: TRBD2 (5 bases). CDR3 size: 14 residues. The V gene lost 2 bases and the J gene lost 1 base, with 7 bases spanning the gap. Germline V gene sequence: CDR1 SGHTA, CDR2 FQGTGA. This CDR3 reads CASSLYSGTDTQYF. In DNA, the CDR3 is TGTGCCAGCAGCTTATATAGCGGCACAGATACGCAGTATTTT.

This rearrangement joins TRBV19 to TRBJ2-5; the D is unclear. This CDR3 region has 13 residues. CDR1 and CDR2 (germline): LNHDA, SQIVND (reference sequence). V gave up 8 bases and J gave up 5 bases, with 15 bases separating them. The CDR3 spells CASGRGVRETQYF. As DNA, the CDR3 is TGTGCCAGTGGCAGAGGAGTGAGGGAGACCCAGTACTTC. Looking up the rest from reference TRBV19 and TRBJ2-5 gives the full variable domain: DGGITQSPKYLFRKEGQNVTLSCEQNLNHDAMYWYRQDPGQGLRLIYYSQIVNDFQKGDIAEGYSVSREKKESFPLTVTSAQKNPTAFYLCASGRGVRETQYFGPGTRLLVL.

This rearrangement joins TRBV28 to TRBJ1-1; possible D gene TRBD1, 6 bases. The CDR3 runs to 13 residues. Germline V gene sequence: CDR1 MDHEN, CDR2 SYDVKM. With 5 bases removed from V and 5 bases from J, the gap between germline ends came to 12 bases. Here the CDR3 reads CASSPGDWTEAFF. CDR3 DNA sequence: TGTGCCAGCAGTCCAGGGGATTGGACTGAAGCTTTCTTT. Full variable domain (outside the CDR3, taken from reference TRBV28 and TRBJ1-1): DVKVTQSSRYLVKRTGEKVFLECVQDMDHENMFWYRQDPGLGLRLIYFSYDVKMKEKGDIPEGYSVSREKKERFSLILESASTNQTSMYLCASSPGDWTEAFFGQGTRLTVV.

This sequence joins TRBV18 and TRBJ2-2, with a tentative D call TRBD1 (6 bases). CDR3 size: 15 residues. The germline V and J ends were trimmed by 6 bases and 0 bases, with 11 bases remaining between them. Germline V CDR1 and CDR2: KGHSH, LQKENI. The CDR3, as DNA: TGTGCCAGCTCTCAAACAGGGCCGAACACCGGGGAGCTGTTTTTT. Its translation is CASSQTGPNTGELFF.

The chain has TRBV5-5 and TRBJ2-7; 14 nucleotides align to TRBD2. CDR3 length: 15 residues. Germline-derived CDR1 and CDR2 are SGHKS and YYEKEE (reference sequence). Trimming took 4 bases from V and 7 from J; bases not matched to a gene: 7. The chain's CDR3 is CASSNGLAGGREQYF. The CDR3 DNA reads as TGTGCCAGCAGCAACGGACTAGCGGGAGGACGGGAGCAGTACTTC. Complete variable domain (other parts from reference TRBV5-5 and TRBJ2-7): DAGVTQSPTHLIKTRGQQVTLRCSPISGHKSVSWYQQVLGQGPQFIFQYYEKEERGRGNFPDRFSARQFPNYSSELNVNALLLGDSALYLCASSNGLAGGREQYFGPGTRLTVT.

This chain uses TRBV6-5 with TRBJ2-5; 7 bases line up with TRBD1. Looked up from germline, CDR1 is MNHEY and CDR2 is SVGAGI. The CDR3 length is 14 residues. With V trimmed by 6 bases and J by 1 base, 5 bases remained unmatched. The DNA for the CDR3 is TGTGCCAGCAGCCTGGGGACAGCCCAAGAGACCCAGTACTTC. Translated, it gives CASSLGTAQETQYF.

The V and J genes are TRBV24-1 and TRBJ2-1, with 9 nucleotides matching TRBD2. V was pared by 3 bases and J by 4 bases, with 3 bases of the junction left unmatched. The CDR3 covers 15 residues. Germline loops: CDR1 KGHDR, CDR2 SFDVKD. The CDR3 protein is CATSDIAGVYNEQFF. CDR3 nucleotides: TGTGCCACCAGTGATATAGCGGGAGTGTACAATGAGCAGTTCTTC.

The chain couples TRBV3-1 (or the pseudogene TRBV3-2) to TRBJ1-5; possibly TRBD1 for D (6 bases). The germline gives CDR1 LGHDT, CDR2 YNNKEL (reference sequence). The CDR3 extends over 14 amino acids. V shed 2 bases and J shed 5 bases, with 10 bases lying between them. CDR3 nucleotide sequence: TGTGCCAGCAGCCAAACAGGGCTGGATCAGCCCCAGCATTTT. Its protein product is CASSQTGLDQPQHF.

The genes are TRBV18 and TRBJ1-1; 11 bases align to TRBD1. CDR3 length: 16 residues. Germline values: CDR1 KGHSH, CDR2 LQKENI. Unmatched junction bases numbered 3, after V lost 3 bases and J lost 0 bases. The CDR3 DNA reads as TGTGCCAGCTCACCTCGGGACAGGGGGTTGAACACTGAAGCTTTCTTT. Encoded protein: CASSPRDRGLNTEAFF.

The chain joins TRBV6-4 to TRBJ2-1, with TRBD2 matching 9 bases. Germline V gene sequence: CDR1 MRHNA, CDR2 SNTAGT. Trimming took 2 bases from V and 5 from J; bases not matched to a gene: 4. This CDR3 comprises 15 residues. CDR3: CASSDQAGGNNEQFF. DNA of the CDR3: TGTGCCAGCAGTGACCAAGCGGGAGGAAACAATGAGCAGTTCTTC.

The chain has TRBV30 and TRBJ1-1; tentative D call: TRBD1 (5 bases). Deletions cut 0 bases from V and 0 bases from J, with 11 bases between. The CDR3 totals 15 residues. The germline gives CDR1 GTSNPN, CDR2 SVGIG (reference sequence). The CDR3 DNA is TGTGCCTGGAGTGTAGGGGCAGGGATGAACACTGAAGCTTTCTTT. Its protein is CAWSVGAGMNTEAFF.

The chain links TRBV6-2 or TRBV6-3 to TRBJ1-1; D perhaps matches TRBD1 (5 bases). The V gene lost 6 bases and the J gene lost 1 base, with 9 bases spanning the gap. Germline V gene lookup returns CDR1 MNHEY and CDR2 SVGEGT. The CDR3 is made up of 13 amino acids. CDR3 amino acids: CASSIQENTEAFF. CDR3 nucleotides: TGTGCCAGCAGCATACAGGAGAACACTGAAGCTTTCTTT.

V and J are TRBV11-2 and TRBJ1-4, with D possibly being TRBD1 (6 bases). V shed 5 bases and J shed 13 bases, with 20 bases lying between them. The CDR3 contains 14 residues. Germline values: CDR1 SGHAT, CDR2 FQNNGV. The CDR3 spells CASSQLTGKGTLFF. For the CDR3, the DNA is TGTGCCAGCAGCCAACTCACAGGGAAAGGAACACTGTTTTTT.

This rearrangement joins TRBV5-1 to TRBJ2-7; maybe TRBD2 (5 bases). The CDR3 has 16 residues. Germline CDR1 reads SGHRS; CDR2 reads YFSETQ. V was clipped by 0 bases and J by 1 base, with 14 bases between them. For the CDR3, the DNA is TGCGCCAGCAGCTTGGGGAGGCTTACGAGTTCCTACGAGCAGTACTTC. Its translation is CASSLGRLTSSYEQYF.

For this clone: Other DNA sequences in the same sample also yield this CDR3. The chain links TRBV29-1 to TRBJ1-2, with 7 bases identical to TRBD1. The CDR3 loop spans 14 amino acids. The junction had 2 bases not matched to a gene; V was cut back by 1 base and J by 0 bases. The germline V gene encodes CDR1 SQVTM and CDR2 ANQGSEA. CDR3 DNA: TGCAGCGTTGAAGGCAGGGGGGCTAACTATGGCTACACCTTC. It encodes CSVEGRGANYGYTF.

DNA for the CDR3: TGTGCCAGCAGTGGCTACTACCTCGGGACAGGAACCAATCAGCCCCAGCATTTT. Its translation: CASSGYYLGTGTNQPQHF. The chain recombines TRBV2 with TRBJ1-5, with 8 bases fitting TRBD1. This CDR3 region has 18 residues. The junction had 14 bases not matched to a gene; V was cut back by 4 bases and J by 3 bases. Germline lookup yields CDR1 SNHLY and CDR2 FYNNEI.

The CDR3 sequence: CSVLPGAGTEAFF. The DNA for the CDR3 is TGCAGCGTTCTGCCAGGTGCAGGCACTGAAGCTTTCTTT. The chain couples TRBV29-1 to TRBJ1-1; D uncertain. The germline CDR1 and CDR2 sequences are SQVTM and ANQGSEA. V was clipped by 5 bases and J by 4 bases, with 14 bases between them. The CDR3 is 13 amino acids.

V usage is TRBV27 and J usage is TRBJ2-7, with TRBD2 matching 7 bases. CDR3 length: 13 residues. Germline V CDR1 and CDR2: MNHEY, SMNVEV (reference sequence). After removal of 5 bases from V and 7 bases from J, the junction contained 8 bases not matched to a gene. The CDR3 loop is CASSPTSSPEQYF. CDR3 coding DNA: TGTGCCAGCAGTCCGACTAGCTCGCCTGAGCAGTACTTC.

This clone was seen ten or more times. CDR3 sequence: CASSQDMGFETANEQYF. In nucleotides, the CDR3 is TGTGCCAGCAGCCAAGATATGGGGTTTGAGACAGCGAACGAGCAGTACTTC. V gene TRBV14 combines with J gene TRBJ2-7, with D possibly matching TRBD1 (5 bases). Germline-derived CDR1 and CDR2 are SGHDN and FVKESK. CDR3 length: 17 residues. Between the trimmed V and J ends, which lost 0 bases and 5 bases, there was a span of 20 bases. Complete variable domain (other parts from reference TRBV14 and TRBJ2-7): EAGVTQFPSHSVIEKGQTVTLRCDPISGHDNLYWYRRVMGKEIKFLLHFVKESKQDESGMPNNRFLAERTGGTYSTLKVQPAELEDSGVYFCASSQDMGFETANEQYFGPGTRLTVT.

The V gene is TRBV25-1, the J gene TRBJ2-2; 8 bases fit TRBD2. Losses at the gene ends were 3 bases for V and 6 bases for J; bases not matched to a gene: 12. CDR1 and CDR2 from the germline V gene are MGHDK and SYGVNS. The length of the CDR3 is 17 residues. CDR3 sequence (DNA): TGTGCCAGCAGTGATCTCGGGTCGGGGGGGCCTTCCGGGGAGCTGTTTTTT. It codes for CASSDLGSGGPSGELFF. Full variable domain (missing parts from reference TRBV25-1 and TRBJ2-2): EADIYQTPRYLVIGTGKKITLECSQTMGHDKMYWYQQDPGMELHLIHYSYGVNSTEKGDLSSESTVSRIRTEHFPLTLESARPSHTSQYLCASSDLGSGGPSGELFFGEGSRLTVL.

V usage is TRBV6-1 and J usage is TRBJ2-1; 7 bases match TRBD2. The germline V gene encodes CDR1 MNHNS and CDR2 SASEGT. V dropped 4 bases and J dropped 7; count of bases not matched to a gene: 4. The CDR3 contains 13 residues. CDR3: CASSVRAGNEQFF. In DNA, the CDR3 is TGTGCCAGCAGTGTCAGAGCGGGGAATGAGCAGTTCTTC.

This chain connects TRBV7-2 to TRBJ1-3; a possible D gene is TRBD1 (5 bases). This CDR3 region has 16 residues. Germline V gene lookup returns CDR1 SGHTA and CDR2 FQGNSA. V gave up 5 bases and J gave up 0 bases, with 14 bases separating them. The chain's CDR3 is CASSLEGTRSGNTIYF. The CDR3 bases are TGTGCCAGCAGCCTCGAGGGGACTCGCTCTGGAAACACCATATATTTT.

The chain has TRBV9 and TRBJ1-6; D might be TRBD1 (5 bases). The germline V gene has CDR1 SGDLS and CDR2 YYNGEE. The ends were cut back, 7 bases at V and 6 bases at J, with 11 bases in the middle. This CDR3 is built from 13 residues. As DNA, the CDR3 is TGTGCCAGCGGGGCAGGGATTAATTCACCCCTCCACTTT. It yields the protein CASGAGINSPLHF.

The gene calls are TRBV5-6 and TRBJ1-4, with TRBD1 matching 7 bases. Per germline, CDR1 SGHDT and CDR2 YYEEEE. The CDR3 sequence is 13 residues long. After removal of 7 bases from V and 5 bases from J, the junction contained 5 bases not matched to a gene. In DNA form, the CDR3 reads TGTGCCAGCCGGGGACAGCTCAATGAAAAACTGTTTTTT. Encoded protein: CASRGQLNEKLFF.

The chain is built from TRBV5-4 and TRBJ1-5; the D gene is possibly TRBD1 (5 bases). Trimming removed 0 bases at V and 6 bases at J, with 10 bases between. The CDR3 contains 14 residues. In germline, CDR1 is SGHNT, CDR2 YYREEE (reference sequence). The CDR3 coding sequence is TGTGCCAGCAGCTTGGGGGGGGAAGGTCAGCCCCAGCATTTT. Protein: CASSLGGEGQPQHF.

The J gene is TRBJ1-2, the V gene TRBV6-2 or TRBV6-3; TRBD1 might be the D (6 bases). Trimming cost V 2 bases and J 8 bases, with 12 bases left between them. From germline, CDR1 is MNHEY and CDR2 SVGEGT. CDR3 size: 13 residues. CDR3 coding DNA: TGTGCCAGCAGTTACGGCAGGGGCCGAGGCTACACCTTC. Its translation: CASSYGRGRGYTF.